The clone carrying this TCR beta chain was seen only a few times. These data come from a study of blood T cells in healthy people across ages. Across the whole study: T cells yielded about one barcoded beta molecule per two cells through template switching.

Each sample yielded at least 6 million isolated PBMCs. Then a second PCR, running about 6 to 11 cycles, was carried out with a sample-barcoded 5' primer and a J-beta primer mix. Every single cDNA molecule received a tag from a template-switch adaptor with 12 random nucleotides. TCRdb fed the 5' RACE reads into MiXCR, producing one record per CDR3 protein. The sample holds hundreds of thousands of distinct CDR3 sequences, roughly 32% seen once. The CDR3 runs to 15 residues. Per the germline V gene, CDR1 is SGHRS and CDR2 is YFSETQ. The V end was cut by 3 bases, the J end by 8 bases, with 17 bases between.

What was sequenced was blood. This chain connects TRBV5-1 to TRBJ1-4; D not certain. The receptor comes from a woman older than 75 in good health. The CDR3 loop reads CASSSDAWREEKLFF. DNA of the CDR3: TGCGCCAGCAGCTCCGACGCGTGGCGGGAAGAAAAACTGTTTTTT.